The clone carrying this T cell receptor beta chain was recorded many times. Its matching antigen is unknown. The data are from a study of CD8 T cells in ankylosing spondylitis. Construction of TCR beta libraries was performed using quantitative 5'-RACE with molecular barcodes. TCRdb re-analysed the 5' RACE reads in MiXCR, keeping a single row per CDR3 protein. The sample records about 800,000 distinct CDR3 sequences, over 9.5% being singletons. Trimming left V 6 bases short and J 8 bases short, with 13 bases between. The CDR3 has 12 residues. Study-wide results and caveats: It appeared that ankylosing spondylitis blood was characterized by a TCR beta motif of roughly 8 highly homologous variants.

The receptor comes from a male donor with ankylosing spondylitis. The J gene is TRBJ1-2, the V gene TRBV12-3 or TRBV12-4; D might be TRBD1 (5 bases). The sample consisted of blood, either unsorted or a sorted T cell fraction (not recorded which). The chain's CDR3 is CASSRESLGYTF. Here the CDR3 DNA reads TGTGCCAGCAGCAGGGAATCCTTAGGCTACACCTTC.